Listed here are 23 T cell receptor beta chains from one sample, sequenced in a study of a mutant IDH1 vaccine in newly diagnosed glioma. Time point noted: week 35, safety follow-up. In the vaccine, a single dose held 300 ug of the mutant IDH1 20-mer peptide, along with topical imiquimod. No antigen has been assigned to these receptors. Generated by immunoSEQ multiplex PCR, the TCRdb table keeps only in-frame clones and is missing some. The sample records tens of thousands of clones, roughly 68% being singletons. The material was PBMCs, obtained from a glioma patient whose treatment included an IDH1 peptide vaccine. The receptors derive from a man aged 50 or older with glioma.

The chain has TRBV11-2 and TRBJ2-1, with 13 positions matching TRBD2. Per germline, CDR1 SGHAT and CDR2 FQNNGV. CDR3 length equals 15 residues. The V segment lost 5 bases and the J segment 7 bases; nucleotides outside the gene matches: 5. The CDR3 spells CASSRSGLAGNEQFF. CDR3 nucleotide sequence: TGTGCCAGCAGCAGATCGGGACTAGCGGGGAATGAGCAGTTCTTC.

The J gene is TRBJ2-3, the V gene TRBV27; D could derive from TRBD1 or TRBD2 (5 bases each). Trimming cost V 4 bases and J 1 base, with 9 bases left between them. From germline, CDR1 is MNHEY and CDR2 SMNVEV (reference sequence). CDR3 length equals 14 residues. CDR3: CASSSLGGTDTQYF. CDR3 DNA: TGTGCCAGCAGTTCGTTGGGGGGCACAGATACGCAGTATTTT.

The chain uses TRBV5-4 and TRBJ2-3; TRBD2 matches 9 bases. Trimming cost V 3 bases and J 2 bases; bases outside gene matches: 4. The CDR3 consists of 15 residues. In germline, CDR1 is SGHNT, CDR2 YYREEE (reference sequence). Written as DNA, the CDR3 is TGTGCCAGCAGCTCGACTAGCGGAACCACAGATACGCAGTATTTT. It encodes CASSSTSGTTDTQYF.

The chain has TRBV10-3 and TRBJ2-7; 8 nucleotides line up with TRBD1. V lost 10 bases and J lost 3; bases outside the gene matches: 2. The CDR3 is 11 residues long. CDR1 and CDR2 (germline): ENHRY, SYGVKD. The CDR3 protein is CATGQGYEQYF. The CDR3 nucleotides read TGTGCCACCGGACAGGGCTACGAGCAGTACTTC.

V is TRBV5-1 and J is TRBJ1-2, with D perhaps TRBD1 (5 bases). With 0 bases removed from V and 5 bases from J, the gap between germline ends came to 14 bases. There are 15 residues in the CDR3. CDR1 and CDR2 from the germline V gene are SGHRS and YFSETQ. This CDR3 is CASSLEWDHDYGYTF. CDR3 nucleotides: TGCGCCAGCAGCTTGGAGTGGGACCACGATTATGGCTACACCTTC.

V and J are TRBV28 and TRBJ1-2, with D possibly matching TRBD1 (5 bases). Between the trimmed V and J ends, which lost 5 bases and 7 bases, there was a span of 14 bases. CDR1 is MDHEN and CDR2 is SYDVKM in the germline V gene. The CDR3 spans 13 residues. The CDR3 here is CASSPLRDTGYTF. Written as DNA, the CDR3 is TGTGCCAGCAGTCCCCTCAGGGATACTGGCTACACCTTC.

This clone was recorded a few times. The chain recombines TRBV6-5 with TRBJ1-1; D uncertain. The CDR3 has 13 residues. The V end was cut by 6 bases, the J end by 4 bases, with 12 bases between. Germline V CDR1 and CDR2: MNHEY, SVGAGI. The CDR3 reads CASRERPPTEAFF. CDR3 nucleotides: TGTGCCAGCAGAGAACGGCCCCCCACTGAAGCTTTCTTT.

The table lists this clone with a few counts. This chain links TRBV18 with TRBJ1-2; a weak D match, TRBD1 (5 bases). The CDR3 runs to 14 residues. CDR1 and CDR2 from the germline V gene are KGHSH and LQKENI. V shed 1 base and J shed 8 bases, with 14 bases lying between them. The CDR3 region is CASSPRSGTGGYTF. CDR3 nucleotide sequence: TGTGCCAGCTCACCACGGTCAGGGACCGGGGGCTACACCTTC.

The CDR3 nucleotides are TGTGCCAGCAGGATGTCGGGGGGCGCGGGCACTGAAGCTTTCTTT. It is translated as CASRMSGGAGTEAFF. The V and J genes are TRBV7-2 and TRBJ1-1; a weak D match, TRBD1 (6 bases). Trimming stripped 6 bases from V and 4 bases from J, with 18 bases between. The CDR3 sequence is 15 residues long. The germline gives CDR1 SGHTA, CDR2 FQGNSA. The whole variable domain, remainder taken from reference TRBV7-2 and TRBJ1-1, is GAGVSQSPSNKVTEKGKDVELRCDPISGHTALYWYRQSLGQGLEFLIYFQGNSAPDKSGLPSDRFSAERTGGSVSTLTIQRTQQEDSAVYLCASRMSGGAGTEAFFGQGTRLTVV.

The rearrangement joins TRBV5-1 to TRBJ1-1, with 7 positions matching TRBD1. Germline trimming cut 5 bases from V and 0 bases from J; bases unmatched to any gene: 4. Germline-derived CDR1 and CDR2 are SGHRS and YFSETQ. This CDR3 has 14 amino acids. CDR3 in DNA: TGCGCCAGCAGGTTAGACAGGGTGAACACTGAAGCTTTCTTT. It is translated as CASRLDRVNTEAFF.

The chain links TRBV6-5 to TRBJ1-6, with a tentative D call TRBD1 (6 bases). From germline, CDR1 is MNHEY and CDR2 SVGAGI. The CDR3 has 16 residues. V lost 3 bases and J lost 2, with 11 bases in between. The CDR3 here is CASSYSRTAYNSPLHF. CDR3 nucleotides: TGTGCCAGCAGTTATTCTCGGACAGCCTATAATTCACCCCTCCACTTT.

The CDR3 DNA follows: TGCGCCAGCAGTTTCCCCGGGGGGGGAGACACTGAAGCTTTCTTT. This gives the protein CASSFPGGGDTEAFF. The J gene is TRBJ1-1, the V gene TRBV5-1; tentative D call: TRBD1 (5 bases). This CDR3 is 15 amino acids long. The germline gives CDR1 SGHRS, CDR2 YFSETQ. Trimming left V 5 bases short and J 3 bases short, with 17 bases between. The full variable domain, its missing parts supplied by reference TRBV5-1 and TRBJ1-1, is KAGVTQTPRYLIKTRGQQVTLSCSPISGHRSVSWYQQTPGQGLQFLFEYFSETQRNKGNFPGRFSGRQFSNSRSEMNVSTLELGDSALYLCASSFPGGGDTEAFFGQGTRLTVV.

The chain is built from TRBV4-2 and TRBJ2-2, with 13 bases aligning to TRBD2. Per the germline V gene, CDR1 is LGHNA and CDR2 is YNFKEQ. V lost 6 bases, J lost 4 bases, and 8 bases stayed unmatched. This CDR3 region has 17 residues. For the CDR3, the DNA is TGTGCCAGCAGACTCCCGGGACTAGCGGGATCCACCGGGGAGCTGTTTTTT. Translated: CASRLPGLAGSTGELFF.

This rearrangement joins TRBV2 to TRBJ1-1, with D maybe TRBD1 (6 bases). CDR1 and CDR2 (germline): SNHLY, FYNNEI. V was cut by 5 bases and J by 7 bases, with 14 bases left in between. This CDR3 spans 13 amino acids. The CDR3 is CASSQGSRVEAFF. The CDR3 nucleotides are TGTGCCAGCAGTCAGGGGTCCCGGGTTGAAGCTTTCTTT.

This chain connects TRBV30 to TRBJ1-1, with D maybe TRBD1 (6 bases). The CDR3 is made up of 15 amino acids. Trimming pared 1 base from V and 1 base from J, leaving 13 bases between. The germline CDR1 and CDR2 sequences are GTSNPN and SVGIG (reference sequence). CDR3 sequence reads: CAWSEGGRTNTEAFF. In nucleotides, the CDR3 is TGTGCCTGGAGTGAGGGGGGGCGGACGAACACTGAAGCTTTCTTT. Complete variable domain (other parts from reference TRBV30 and TRBJ1-1): SQTIHQWPATLVQPVGSPLSLECTVEGTSNPNLYWYRQAAGRGLQLLFYSVGIGQISSEVPQNLSASRPQDRQFILSSKKLLLSDSGFYLCAWSEGGRTNTEAFFGQGTRLTVV.

This chain uses TRBV2 with TRBJ2-1; 12 bases align to TRBD2. The CDR3 is 14 amino acids. Germline V gives CDR1 SNHLY, CDR2 FYNNEI. V shed 6 bases, J shed 7 bases, and the junction held 4 bases outside the gene matches. In nucleotides, the CDR3 is TGTGCCAGCAGATCTAGCGGGGGGGCAAATGAGCAGTTCTTC. This gives the protein CASRSSGGANEQFF.

V is TRBV4-2 and J is TRBJ1-2, with D unresolved. Trimming left V 3 bases short and J 8 bases short, with 13 bases between. The CDR3 contains 13 residues. Germline CDR1 LGHNA, CDR2 YNFKEQ. CDR3 bases: TGTGCCAGCAGCCAGGCCCCGGCTAGAGGCTACACCTTC. Its translation is CASSQAPARGYTF.

The genes are TRBV18 and TRBJ1-1; unclear D gene. The germline gives CDR1 KGHSH, CDR2 LQKENI. The CDR3 runs to 13 residues. V was trimmed by 6 bases and J by 3 bases, leaving 11 bases between them. The CDR3 here is CASSPMSDTEAFF. CDR3 in DNA: TGTGCCAGCTCGCCTATGTCGGACACTGAAGCTTTCTTT.

The V and J genes are TRBV7-2 and TRBJ2-7, with D maybe TRBD1 (8 bases). This CDR3 has 16 amino acids. Germline V gives CDR1 SGHTA, CDR2 FQGNSA. Trimming cost V 0 bases and J 7 bases, with 19 bases left between them. The CDR3 protein is CASSLARGTGFWEQYF. Here the CDR3 DNA reads TGTGCCAGCAGCTTAGCGCGGGGGACAGGCTTCTGGGAGCAGTACTTC.

V and J are TRBV11-2 and TRBJ1-5, with D hard to call. The CDR3 is 18 amino acids. V lost 0 bases to trimming and J lost 2 bases, with 17 bases between them. Germline V gene sequence: CDR1 SGHAT, CDR2 FQNNGV. The CDR3 region is CASSLDSGVFGGNQPQHF. DNA of the CDR3: TGTGCCAGCAGCTTAGATTCTGGGGTTTTCGGGGGCAATCAGCCCCAGCATTTT. Supplemented by reference TRBV11-2 and TRBJ1-5, the full variable domain reads EAGVAQSPRYKIIEKRQSVAFWCNPISGHATLYWYQQILGQGPKLLIQFQNNGVVDDSQLPKDRFSAERLKGVDSTLKIQPAKLEDSAVYLCASSLDSGVFGGNQPQHFGDGTRLSIL.

The chain has TRBV7-2 and TRBJ1-5; 9 bases are shared with TRBD1. V lost 3 bases to trimming and J lost 4 bases; unmatched junction nucleotides: 4. The CDR3 consists of 15 residues. Germline CDR1 reads SGHTA; CDR2 reads FQGNSA. DNA of the CDR3: TGTGCCAGCAGCTTTACCGGGACAGGGAATCAGCCCCAGCATTTT. This sequence encodes CASSFTGTGNQPQHF.

The J gene is TRBJ1-2, the V gene TRBV19, with D hard to call. This CDR3 is built from 12 residues. The V and J ends lost 10 bases and 6 bases respectively, with 15 bases between them. CDR1 and CDR2 from the germline V gene are LNHDA and SQIVND (reference sequence). The CDR3 nucleotides are TGTGCCACTAAGTACCTTGGCGATGGCTACACCTTC. This encodes CATKYLGDGYTF.

This clone was counted a few times. V usage is TRBV2 and J usage is TRBJ1-5; unclear D gene. There are 13 residues in the CDR3. Germline V lookup: CDR1 SNHLY, CDR2 FYNNEI. The V end lost 4 bases, the J end lost 3 bases, and 7 bases lay between the germline ends. CDR3 nucleotides: TGTGCCAGCAGTGGGGATACCAATCAGCCCCAGCATTTT. This codes for CASSGDTNQPQHF.